This is a list of T cell receptor beta chains from one sample in a study of CD8 T cells in ankylosing spondylitis. TCRdb reprocessed the 5' RACE reads via MiXCR and lists one record per CDR3 protein. The sample lists 200,000 to 250,000 distinct CDR3 sequences, 10% to 13% seen once, with about 19% in the top ten. Input material: blood, either unsorted or a sorted T cell fraction (not recorded which). All receptors come from a male donor with ankylosing spondylitis or in good health (not recorded which). Both conserved end residues are part of each CDR3. Each record gives: CDR3 DNA, CDR3 protein, CDR3 length, J gene, D gene, clone size, V gene. A D gene is named only where the DNA matches it firmly. Clone size appears in some rows only: once, few, many, or a class for an expanded clone.

TGTGCCAGCAGCCCCAGGGACAGCGCCTATAATTCACCCCTCCACTTT | CASSPRDSAYNSPLHF | 16 | TRBJ1-6 | TRBD1 | few | TRBV5-6
TGTGCCAGCAGTTTATATATGACCTACGAGCAGTACTTC | CASSLYMTYEQYF | 13 | TRBJ2-7 | - | many | TRBV27
TGTGCCAGCATGCGAGCGGGGGGCGCCTACGAGCAGTACTTC | CASMRAGGAYEQYF | 14 | TRBJ2-7 | TRBD2 | many | TRBV25-1
TGTGCCAGCAGCTTAGTGGTTGGGCGGAGGAGCTCCTACGAGCAGTACTTC | CASSLVVGRRSSYEQYF | 17 | TRBJ2-7 | - | many | TRBV7-2
TGCAGCGCCTTGGGACTAGCGGATAGAGGGAAATACAATGAGCAGTTCTTC | CSALGLADRGKYNEQFF | 17 | TRBJ2-1 | TRBD2 | many | TRBV29-1
TGCAGTGCTATTCAGGTACGGGGCAATCAGCCCCAGCATTTT | CSAIQVRGNQPQHF | 14 | TRBJ1-5 | - | many | TRBV20-1
TGTGCCAGCAGTCCCAGGGACAGAGGAGTTGGCGGGCAGTACTTC | CASSPRDRGVGGQYF | 15 | TRBJ2-7 | TRBD1 | few | TRBV28
TGTGCCAGCAGTTTAGCGCAGAAGGGTGGGGACATTCAGTACTTC | CASSLAQKGGDIQYF | 15 | TRBJ2-4 | - | many | TRBV12-3/TRBV12-4
TGCAGTGGTACCCTGGGGTCTATGCAAGAGACCCAGTACTTC | CSGTLGSMQETQYF | 14 | TRBJ2-5 | - | many | TRBV20-1
TGCAGCGGGGACAGGGGAGGGACTGAAGCTTTCTTT | CSGDRGGTEAFF | 12 | TRBJ1-1 | TRBD1 | - | TRBV29-1
TGTGCCAGCAGACTTACTAGCAGAGTCACAGATACGCAGTATTTT | CASRLTSRVTDTQYF | 15 | TRBJ2-3 | - | few | TRBV12-3/TRBV12-4
TGTGCCAGCAGCCCTCCGGACGTATCCTCTAACACTGAAGCTTTCTTT | CASSPPDVSSNTEAFF | 16 | TRBJ1-1 | - | - | TRBV28
TGTGCCAGCAGCCCCAGGGGGATGGGTAATTCACCCCTCCACTTT | CASSPRGMGNSPLHF | 15 | TRBJ1-6 | TRBD1 | many | TRBV3-1
TGTGCTAGTGGTTTGGTACCTAGGGAAGCGCAGTATTTT | CASGLVPREAQYF | 13 | TRBJ2-3 | - | - | TRBV12-5
TGTGCCAGCAGCACCGGGACAGGGCAGGGCAATCAGCCCCAGCATTTT | CASSTGTGQGNQPQHF | 16 | TRBJ1-5 | TRBD1 | - | TRBV5-6
TGTGCCACCAGCAGAGATAAGATGGCCAATCAGCCCCAGCATTTT | CATSRDKMANQPQHF | 15 | TRBJ1-5 | - | - | TRBV15
TGTGCCAGCAGCCAACAGGGACAGGGTGGGAACGAGCAGTACTTC | CASSQQGQGGNEQYF | 15 | TRBJ2-7 | TRBD1 | few | TRBV7-2
TGCGCCAGCAGCTTTAACAGGGACGAGCAGTACTTC | CASSFNRDEQYF | 12 | TRBJ2-7 | - | many | TRBV5-1
TGTGCCAGCAGCTGGGGACAGGGGGGAGAAAAACTGTTTTTT | CASSWGQGGEKLFF | 14 | TRBJ1-4 | TRBD1 | - | TRBV7-2
TGCGCCAGCAGCAACCCGACAGGAAACTATGGCTACACCTTC | CASSNPTGNYGYTF | 14 | TRBJ1-2 | - | many | TRBV5-1
TGTGCCAGCAGCTTAGGCGCAGGGGCCAACACAGATACGCAGTATTTT | CASSLGAGANTDTQYF | 16 | TRBJ2-3 | - | - | TRBV11-2
TGTGCCTGGACGTCTCTAGCTCTAGAGACCCAGTACTTC | CAWTSLALETQYF | 13 | TRBJ2-5 | - | - | TRBV30
TGTGCCAGCAGCTTAGGGTCAGCGACAGACACAGATACGCAGTATTTT | CASSLGSATDTDTQYF | 16 | TRBJ2-3 | - | many | TRBV11-3
TGCAGCGTTGATTGGGGGGATGAAAAACTGTTTTTT | CSVDWGDEKLFF | 12 | TRBJ1-4 | - | many | TRBV29-1
TGCAGTGCTAGCCAGACAGGAGTAACCTACAATGAGCAGTTCTTC | CSASQTGVTYNEQFF | 15 | TRBJ2-1 | - | few | TRBV20-1